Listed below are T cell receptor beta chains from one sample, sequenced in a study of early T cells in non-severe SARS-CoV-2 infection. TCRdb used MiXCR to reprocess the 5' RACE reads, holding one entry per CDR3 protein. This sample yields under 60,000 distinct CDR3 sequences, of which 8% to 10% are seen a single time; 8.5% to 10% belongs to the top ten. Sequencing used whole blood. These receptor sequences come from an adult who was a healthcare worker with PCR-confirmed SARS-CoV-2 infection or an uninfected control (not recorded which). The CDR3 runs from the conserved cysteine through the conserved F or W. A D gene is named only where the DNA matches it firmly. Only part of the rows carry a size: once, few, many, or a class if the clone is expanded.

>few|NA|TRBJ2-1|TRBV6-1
CASSEGFVRRLGAESEQFF
TGTGCCAGCAGTGAAGGATTTGTAAGGAGACTAGGTGCTGAGAGTGAGCAGTTCTTC
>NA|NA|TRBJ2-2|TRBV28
CASGVGTGELFF
TGTGCATCGGGAGTGGGCACCGGGGAGCTGTTTTTT
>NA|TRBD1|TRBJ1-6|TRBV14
CASSRLGTANSPLHF
TGTGCCAGCAGCCGGTTAGGGACAGCGAATTCACCCCTCCACTTT
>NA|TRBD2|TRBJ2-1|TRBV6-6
CASSRTSGEQFF
TGTGCCAGCAGTAGGACTAGCGGTGAGCAGTTCTTC
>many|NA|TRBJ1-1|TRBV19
CASSQGNTEAFF
TGTGCCAGTAGCCAGGGGAACACTGAAGCTTTCTTT
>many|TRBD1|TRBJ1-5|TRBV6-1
CASSEGQGGGQPQHF
TGTGCCAGCAGTGAAGGACAGGGAGGTGGTCAGCCCCAGCATTTT
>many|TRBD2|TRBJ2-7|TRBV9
CASSAGLAESYEQYF
TGTGCCAGCAGCGCGGGACTAGCGGAGTCCTACGAGCAGTACTTC
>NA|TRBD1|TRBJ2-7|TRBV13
CASSLEGQEVNEQYF
TGTGCCAGCAGCTTAGAGGGACAGGAAGTAAACGAGCAGTACTTC
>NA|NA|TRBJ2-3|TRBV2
CASSEAYTQYF
TGTGCCAGCAGTGAAGCCTATACGCAGTATTTT
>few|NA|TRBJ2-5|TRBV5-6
CASSLESGASRPQYF
TGTGCCAGCAGCTTGGAGTCGGGAGCCTCCAGGCCCCAGTACTTC
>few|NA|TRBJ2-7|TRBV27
CASSFEAGYGYEQYF
TGTGCCAGCAGTTTTGAGGCAGGGTACGGCTACGAGCAGTACTTC
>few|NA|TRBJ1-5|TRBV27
CASSFGHSLMWHF
TGTGCCAGCAGTTTCGGCCACTCCCTAATGTGGCATTTT
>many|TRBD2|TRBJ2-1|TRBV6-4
CASSLKTSGINEQFF
TGTGCCAGCAGTCTGAAGACTAGCGGGATCAATGAGCAGTTCTTC
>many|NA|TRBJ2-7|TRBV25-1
CASSDRDRNYEQYF
TGTGCCAGCAGTGACAGGGATCGAAACTACGAGCAGTACTTC
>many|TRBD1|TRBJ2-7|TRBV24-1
CATSDAGTGSRYEQYF
TGTGCCACCAGTGACGCCGGGACAGGTTCCCGCTACGAGCAGTACTTC
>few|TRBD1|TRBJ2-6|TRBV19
CASSIDTGTVITRSGANVLTF
TGTGCCAGTAGTATAGATACCGGGACAGTCATTACTCGCTCTGGGGCCAACGTCCTGACTTTC
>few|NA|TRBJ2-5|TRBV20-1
CSARDGGQRAQYF
TGCAGTGCTAGAGACGGGGGGCAAAGGGCCCAGTACTTC
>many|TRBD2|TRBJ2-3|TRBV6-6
CASSLLAGGGTDTQYF
TGTGCCAGCAGTCTACTAGCGGGGGGTGGGACAGATACGCAGTATTTT
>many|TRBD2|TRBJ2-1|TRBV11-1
CASSLGLAGGVMHEQFF
TGTGCCAGCAGCTTAGGACTAGCGGGAGGAGTAATGCATGAGCAGTTCTTC
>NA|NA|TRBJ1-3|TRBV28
CASSRTQGHGGNTIYF
TGTGCCAGCAGCAGAACCCAGGGGCATGGAGGAAACACCATATATTTT
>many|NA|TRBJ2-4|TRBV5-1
CASSYSNIQYF
TGCGCCAGCAGCTATTCCAACATTCAGTACTTC
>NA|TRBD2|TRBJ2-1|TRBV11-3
CASSLGRGGTYNEQFF
TGTGCCAGCAGCTTAGGACGGGGGGGCACCTACAATGAGCAGTTCTTC
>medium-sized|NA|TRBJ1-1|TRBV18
CASSPNAGANTEAFF
TGTGCCAGCTCACCAAATGCAGGGGCGAACACTGAAGCTTTCTTT
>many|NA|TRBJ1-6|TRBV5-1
CASSFRTPGLGSPLHF
TGCGCCAGCAGCTTCCGAACCCCGGGACTCGGATCACCCCTCCACTTT
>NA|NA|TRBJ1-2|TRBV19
CASSISLLSGYTF
TGTGCCAGTAGTATCTCGCTTCTCTCGGGCTACACCTTC
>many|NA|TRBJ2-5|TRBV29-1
CSVDPGRETQYF
TGCAGCGTTGACCCGGGACGGGAGACCCAGTACTTC
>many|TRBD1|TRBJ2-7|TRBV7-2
CASSRTGQSSYEQYF
TGTGCCAGCAGCCGGACAGGGCAGAGCTCCTACGAGCAGTACTTC
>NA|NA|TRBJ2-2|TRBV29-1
CSVDQYGGELFF
TGCAGCGTTGATCAGTATGGCGGGGAGCTGTTTTTT
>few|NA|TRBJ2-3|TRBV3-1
CASSQINPTDTQYF
TGTGCCAGCAGCCAAATAAACCCGACAGATACGCAGTATTTT
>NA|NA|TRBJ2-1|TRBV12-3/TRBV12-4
CASPSGARGNEQFF
TGTGCCAGCCCGTCGGGCGCCCGCGGCAATGAGCAGTTCTTC
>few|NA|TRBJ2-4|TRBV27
CASSPGHLAKNIQYF
TGTGCCAGCAGTCCGGGTCACCTAGCCAAAAACATTCAGTACTTC
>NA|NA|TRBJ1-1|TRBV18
CASSTGGNTEAFF
TGTGCCAGCTCAACGGGGGGGAACACTGAAGCTTTCTTT
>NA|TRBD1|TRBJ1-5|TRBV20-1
CSARTGTGGNQPQHF
TGCAGTGCTAGGACCGGGACAGGGGGCAATCAGCCCCAGCATTTT
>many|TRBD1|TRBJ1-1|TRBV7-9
CASSSRQGMNTEAFF
TGTGCCAGCAGCTCGAGACAGGGGATGAACACTGAAGCTTTCTTT
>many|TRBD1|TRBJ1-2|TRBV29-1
CSVSPGGRIGYTF
TGCAGCGTTTCCCCAGGGGGGCGTATTGGCTACACCTTC
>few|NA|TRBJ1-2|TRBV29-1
CSVHEGLIYGYTF
TGCAGCGTTCATGAGGGGCTGATCTATGGCTACACCTTC
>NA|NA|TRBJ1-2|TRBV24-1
CATSDGWDGNYGYTF
TGTGCCACCAGTGATGGCTGGGACGGCAACTATGGCTACACCTTC
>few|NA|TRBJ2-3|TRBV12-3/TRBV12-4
CASRLLTRGSTDTQYF
TGTGCCAGCAGACTACTGACACGGGGTAGCACAGATACGCAGTATTTT
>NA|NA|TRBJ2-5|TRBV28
CASSLSLTQYF
TGTGCCAGCAGTTTATCGCTGACCCAGTACTTC
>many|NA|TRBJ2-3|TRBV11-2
CASSLDVRGTDTQYF
TGTGCCAGCAGCTTAGACGTGAGGGGCACAGATACGCAGTATTTT